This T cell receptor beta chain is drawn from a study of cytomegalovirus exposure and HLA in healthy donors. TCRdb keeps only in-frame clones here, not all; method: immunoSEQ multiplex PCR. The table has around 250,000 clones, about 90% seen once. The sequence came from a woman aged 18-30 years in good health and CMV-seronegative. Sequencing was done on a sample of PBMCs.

DNA for the CDR3: TGTGCCAGTAGTATAGTACCAGGGGCCCTATACAATGAGCAGTTCTTC. Protein product: CASSIVPGALYNEQFF. The chain is built from TRBV19 and TRBJ2-1; tentative D call: TRBD1 (6 bases). The V end was cut by 1 base, the J end by 4 bases, with 14 bases between. CDR3 length: 16 amino acids. CDR1 and CDR2 from the germline V gene are LNHDA and SQIVND (reference sequence).